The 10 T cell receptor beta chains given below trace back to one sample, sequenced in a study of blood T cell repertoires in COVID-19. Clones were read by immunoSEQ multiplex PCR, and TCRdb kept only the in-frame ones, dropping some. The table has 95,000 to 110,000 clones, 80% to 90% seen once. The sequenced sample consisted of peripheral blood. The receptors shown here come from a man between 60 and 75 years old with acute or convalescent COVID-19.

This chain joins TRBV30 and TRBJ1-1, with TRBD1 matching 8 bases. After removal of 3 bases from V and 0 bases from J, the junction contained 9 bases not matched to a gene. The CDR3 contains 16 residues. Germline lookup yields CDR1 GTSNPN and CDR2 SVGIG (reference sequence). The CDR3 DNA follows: TGTGCCTGGAGAGTTACGACAGGGGCGTTGAACACTGAAGCTTTCTTT. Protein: CAWRVTTGALNTEAFF.

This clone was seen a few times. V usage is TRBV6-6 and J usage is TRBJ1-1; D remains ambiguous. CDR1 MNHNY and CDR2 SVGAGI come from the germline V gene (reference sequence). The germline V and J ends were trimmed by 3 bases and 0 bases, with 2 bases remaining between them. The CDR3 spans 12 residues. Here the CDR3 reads CASSYMNTEAFF. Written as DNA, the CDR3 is TGTGCCAGCAGTTATATGAACACTGAAGCTTTCTTT.

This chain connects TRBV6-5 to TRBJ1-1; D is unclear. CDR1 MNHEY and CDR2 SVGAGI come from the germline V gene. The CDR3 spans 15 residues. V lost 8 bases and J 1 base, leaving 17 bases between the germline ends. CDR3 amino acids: CASGTTGVKNTEAFF. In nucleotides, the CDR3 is TGTGCCAGCGGCACTACCGGGGTCAAGAACACTGAAGCTTTCTTT.

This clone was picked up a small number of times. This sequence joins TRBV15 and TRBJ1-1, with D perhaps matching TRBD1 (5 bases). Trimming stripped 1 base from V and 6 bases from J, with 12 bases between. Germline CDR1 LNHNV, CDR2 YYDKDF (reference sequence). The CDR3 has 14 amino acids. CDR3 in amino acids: CATSRVVETAEAFF. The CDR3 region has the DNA TGTGCCACCAGCAGAGTAGTAGAGACAGCTGAAGCTTTCTTT.

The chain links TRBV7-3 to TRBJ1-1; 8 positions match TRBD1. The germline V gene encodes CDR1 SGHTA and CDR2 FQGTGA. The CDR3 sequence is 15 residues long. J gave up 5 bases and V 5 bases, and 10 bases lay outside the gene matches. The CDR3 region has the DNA TGTGCCAGCAGCCCCGTCGGACAGGGCGGGACTGAAGCTTTCTTT. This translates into CASSPVGQGGTEAFF. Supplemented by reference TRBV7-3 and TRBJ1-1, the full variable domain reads GAGVSQTPSNKVTEKGKYVELRCDPISGHTALYWYRQSLGQGPEFLIYFQGTGAADDSGLPNDRFFAVRPEGSVSTLKIQRTERGDSAVYLCASSPVGQGGTEAFFGQGTRLTVV.

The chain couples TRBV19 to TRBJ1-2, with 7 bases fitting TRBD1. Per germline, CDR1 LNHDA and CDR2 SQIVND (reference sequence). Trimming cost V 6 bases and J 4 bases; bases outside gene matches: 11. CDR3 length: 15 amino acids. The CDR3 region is CASRDPWDSFYGYTF. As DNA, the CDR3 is TGTGCCAGTAGAGACCCCTGGGACAGCTTCTATGGCTACACCTTC.

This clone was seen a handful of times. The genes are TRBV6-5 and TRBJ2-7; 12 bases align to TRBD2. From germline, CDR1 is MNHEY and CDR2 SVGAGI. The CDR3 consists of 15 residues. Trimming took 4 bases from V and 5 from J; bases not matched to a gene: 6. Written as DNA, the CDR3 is TGTGCCAGCAGTTCCTCGACTAGCGGGAGCGACGAGCAGTACTTC. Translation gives CASSSSTSGSDEQYF.

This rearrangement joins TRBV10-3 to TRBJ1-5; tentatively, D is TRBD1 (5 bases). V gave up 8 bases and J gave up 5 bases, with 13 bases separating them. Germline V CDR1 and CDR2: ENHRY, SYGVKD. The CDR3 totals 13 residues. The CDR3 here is CAIGPSGDQPQHF. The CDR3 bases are TGTGCCATCGGACCCTCGGGGGATCAGCCCCAGCATTTT.

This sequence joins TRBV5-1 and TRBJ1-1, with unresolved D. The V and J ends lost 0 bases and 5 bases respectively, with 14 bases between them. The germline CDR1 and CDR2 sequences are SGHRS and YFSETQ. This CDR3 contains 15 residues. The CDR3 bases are TGCGCCAGCAGCTTGGCCGCCACTAAAGTTACTGAAGCTTTCTTT. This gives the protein CASSLAATKVTEAFF.

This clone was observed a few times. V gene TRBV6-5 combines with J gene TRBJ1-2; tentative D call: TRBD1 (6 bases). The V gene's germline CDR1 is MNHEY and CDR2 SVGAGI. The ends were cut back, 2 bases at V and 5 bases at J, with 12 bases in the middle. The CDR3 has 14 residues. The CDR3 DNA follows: TGTGCCAGCAGTTACCAGGACAGTCGATATGGCTACACCTTC. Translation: CASSYQDSRYGYTF.